Shown below are 16 T cell receptor beta chains from a single sample sequenced in a study of neurological immune-mediated disorders (dated by TCRdb to the late 2010s). Receptors were amplified or captured by 5' RACE. TCRdb shows the sequencer as Illumina HiSeq 2500. The public sequencing data were trimmed at Q25 with fastp and processed into clonotypes with MiXCR by TCRdb, which kept only in-frame beta chains. Entries are consolidated by CDR3 protein sequence, retaining the most common genes and DNA. The sample table shows roughly 70,000 distinct CDR3 sequences, and around 3.9% are seen once. Of the sample, 1.3% is held by the ten largest clones. The sequenced sample was PBMCs. Receptor source: a man aged 25 to 40 with multiple sclerosis.

This clonotype was observed many times. The CDR3 DNA is TGTGCCAGCAGTATCCCCAGGGTGACTAGCACAGATACGCAGTATTTT. This translates into CASSIPRVTSTDTQYF. The chain is built from TRBV28 and TRBJ2-3; possibly TRBD1 for D (5 bases). Trimming stripped 5 bases from V and 0 bases from J, with 15 bases between. The CDR3 is 16 residues long. The germline gives CDR1 MDHEN, CDR2 SYDVKM.

The rearrangement uses TRBV29-1 and TRBJ1-2; D is possibly TRBD1 (5 bases). Germline V lookup: CDR1 SQVTM, CDR2 ANQGSEA. This CDR3 comprises 11 residues. V lost 6 bases to trimming and J lost 2 bases, with 7 bases between them. The CDR3 loop is CSVGENYGYTF. The CDR3 nucleotides are TGCAGCGTGGGGGAGAACTATGGCTACACCTTC. The complete variable domain, with remaining parts taken from reference TRBV29-1 and TRBJ1-2, reads SAVISQKPSRDICQRGTSLTIQCQVDSQVTMMFWYRQQPGQSLTLIATANQGSEATYESGFVIDKFPISRPNLTFSTLTVSNMSPEDSSIYLCSVGENYGYTFGSGTRLTVV.

This clonotype came up many times. The V and J genes are TRBV5-1 and TRBJ2-1; possibly TRBD1 for D (5 bases). This CDR3 is built from 13 residues. Germline CDR1 reads SGHRS; CDR2 reads YFSETQ. V lost 0 bases and J 7 bases, leaving 8 bases between the germline ends. CDR3 sequence reads: CASSLVAGNEQFF. DNA for the CDR3: TGCGCCAGCAGCTTGGTCGCAGGGAATGAGCAGTTCTTC.

Ten or more counts support this clonotype. The chain has TRBV5-1 and TRBJ2-3; the D gene is possibly TRBD1 (5 bases). There are 15 residues in the CDR3. V lost 3 bases, J lost 0 bases, and 11 bases lay in between. In germline, CDR1 is SGHRS, CDR2 YFSETQ. CDR3 region: CASSSLTASTDTQYF. The CDR3 nucleotides are TGCGCCAGCAGCTCGCTGACAGCGAGCACAGATACGCAGTATTTT. The full variable domain, with the rest looked up from reference TRBV5-1 and TRBJ2-3, is KAGVTQTPRYLIKTRGQQVTLSCSPISGHRSVSWYQQTPGQGLQFLFEYFSETQRNKGNFPGRFSGRQFSNSRSEMNVSTLELGDSALYLCASSSLTASTDTQYFGPGTRLTVL.

This clonotype was detected a few times. Here the CDR3 DNA reads TGTGCCACCGCCTCGCCCCGGGATTCGGGCAATGAGCAGTTCTTC. Its protein is CATASPRDSGNEQFF. The V call is TRBV24-1, the J call TRBJ2-1; a possible D gene is TRBD2 (5 bases). V lost 9 bases and J 6 bases, leaving 20 bases between the germline ends. Germline V lookup: CDR1 KGHDR, CDR2 SFDVKD. The CDR3 loop spans 15 amino acids.

This clonotype showed up many times. The rearrangement links TRBV10-3 to TRBJ2-2, with D maybe TRBD2 (6 bases). The CDR3 totals 15 residues. The V end was cut by 2 bases, the J end by 6 bases, with 13 bases between. CDR1 and CDR2 from the germline V gene are ENHRY and SYGVKD. DNA for the CDR3: TGTGCCATCAGTGAGGGTCTAGCGAGGGCCGGGGAGCTGTTTTTT. It yields the protein CAISEGLARAGELFF.

This clonotype was counted many times. Here the CDR3 reads CASSLWTGGNSPLHF. The CDR3 region has the DNA TGCGCCAGCAGCCTATGGACAGGGGGAAATTCACCCCTCCACTTT. V usage is TRBV5-1 and J usage is TRBJ1-6; TRBD1 matches 10 bases. Losses at the gene ends were 4 bases for V and 7 bases for J; bases not matched to a gene: 5. Germline-derived CDR1 and CDR2 are SGHRS and YFSETQ. The CDR3 covers 15 residues.

This clonotype was seen ten or more times. The CDR3, as DNA: TGTGCCAGCAGTCGAACAGGGGCTCGGAATCAGCCCCAGCATTTT. As protein: CASSRTGARNQPQHF. This chain joins TRBV6-5 and TRBJ1-5, with 7 bases that match TRBD1. The CDR3 length is 15 residues. Germline CDR1 is MNHEY and CDR2 is SVGAGI. The V and J ends lost 5 bases and 4 bases, in that order; junction bases with no gene match: 8.

The V call is TRBV12-5, the J call TRBJ1-5; 10 nucleotides match TRBD1. V lost 5 bases, J lost 0 bases, and 16 bases stayed unmatched. This CDR3 is built from 20 residues. Germline V gene sequence: CDR1 LGHNT, CDR2 FRNRAP. The CDR3 reads CASGPRGQGFRPHSNQPQHF. The CDR3 DNA sequence: TGTGCTAGTGGTCCTCGGGGACAGGGGTTTAGACCCCATAGCAATCAGCCCCAGCATTTT.

This clonotype was seen at least ten times. J is TRBJ2-4 and V is TRBV7-8; D remains ambiguous. The CDR3 consists of 16 residues. V was cut by 6 bases and J by 0 bases, with 15 bases left in between. Germline CDR1 is SGHVS and CDR2 is FQNEAQ. This CDR3 is CASSPSRVLAKNIQYF. The CDR3 DNA reads TGTGCCAGCAGTCCTTCCCGGGTCTTAGCCAAAAACATTCAGTACTTC.

This clonotype has at least ten counts. This chain joins TRBV5-1 and TRBJ2-5; possible D gene TRBD1, 5 bases. CDR3 length: 13 amino acids. Trimming left V 6 bases short and J 3 bases short, with 12 bases between. Germline loops: CDR1 SGHRS, CDR2 YFSETQ. The DNA of the CDR3 is TGCGCCAGCACTAGGACAACAAAAGAGACCCAGTACTTC. It specifies CASTRTTKETQYF.

This clonotype was seen many times. The chain recombines TRBV5-1 with TRBJ2-7; no definite D call. V gave up 2 bases and J gave up 5 bases, with 11 bases separating them. Germline assignment: CDR1 SGHRS and CDR2 YFSETQ. CDR3 length equals 13 residues. The CDR3 loop reads CASSFSSWNEQYF. The CDR3 region has the DNA TGCGCCAGCAGCTTCTCTAGTTGGAACGAGCAGTACTTC.

Ten or more counts support this clonotype. The chain is built from TRBV7-2 and TRBJ2-3; D uncertain. Trimming removed 5 bases at V and 2 bases at J, with 8 bases between. The CDR3 is 13 residues long. Germline values: CDR1 SGHTA, CDR2 FQGNSA. The CDR3 is CASSPSPTDTQYF. The DNA of the CDR3 is TGTGCCAGCAGCCCAAGTCCCACAGATACGCAGTATTTT.

This clonotype has at least ten counts. V is TRBV6-1 and J is TRBJ2-7, with unresolved D. There are 15 residues in the CDR3. Trimming removed 2 bases at V and 0 bases at J, with 11 bases between. Germline-derived CDR1 and CDR2 are MNHNS and SASEGT. CDR3 bases: TGTGCCAGCAGTGAATCTAATGACGGCTCCTACGAGCAGTACTTC. It specifies CASSESNDGSYEQYF.

This clonotype was seen many times. This chain connects TRBV9 to TRBJ1-2, with unresolved D. V lost 4 bases to trimming and J lost 5 bases, with 15 bases between them. The CDR3 runs 14 residues. Germline V gene data show CDR1 as SGDLS and CDR2 as YYNGEE. CDR3 region: CASSPLGWTYGYTF. The CDR3 DNA sequence: TGTGCCAGCAGCCCTCTGGGGTGGACGTATGGCTACACCTTC.

In its sample, this clonotype was seen many times. The rearrangement joins TRBV20-1 to TRBJ2-1, with 10 bases lining up with TRBD2. Trimming removed 2 bases from V and 8 bases from J; junction bases left unmatched: 3. This CDR3 has 13 amino acids. Germline-derived CDR1 and CDR2 are DFQATT and SNEGSKA (reference sequence). The CDR3 DNA follows: TGCAGTGCTAGACTAGCGGGGGTCTATGAGCAGTTCTTC. Protein: CSARLAGVYEQFF.